The 17 T cell receptor beta chains given below trace back to one sample, sequenced in a study of T cell changes during pregnancy in multiple sclerosis (dated by TCRdb to between 2018 and 2020). The method behind the library was the immunoSEQ multiplex PCR assay. TCRdb mirrors the immuneACCESS table, restricted to in-frame sequences. Some clones are absent from its copies; in checked studies, under half trace to an unresolved V gene, and the reason for the others is unknown. The sample yields about 62,000 clones; approximately 90% were counted once. The ten largest clones represent around 2.7% of the sample. Source: peripheral blood, taken in the second trimester of pregnancy. The source is a female donor in good health, enrolled as a control in a pregnancy study.

In nucleotides, the CDR3 is TGCGCCAGCAGCCATGCCGGGACAGGGGAACCCGGGGAGCTGTTTTTT. It yields the protein CASSHAGTGEPGELFF. The chain uses TRBV4-1 and TRBJ2-2, with TRBD1 matching over 10 bases. Germline trimming cut 3 bases from V and 6 bases from J; bases unmatched to any gene: 7. Germline CDR1 is MGHRA and CDR2 is YSYEKL. CDR3 length: 16 amino acids.

The rearrangement uses TRBV5-1 and TRBJ1-1, with a possible D match to TRBD1 (5 bases). Trimming left V 0 bases short and J 5 bases short, with 11 bases between. CDR3 length equals 14 residues. Germline assignment: CDR1 SGHRS and CDR2 YFSETQ. The CDR3 here is CASSLVGGGTEAFF. The CDR3 DNA follows: TGCGCCAGCAGCTTGGTGGGGGGAGGGACTGAAGCTTTCTTT. Based on the CDR3 plus reference TRBV5-1 and TRBJ1-1, the full variable domain is KAGVTQTPRYLIKTRGQQVTLSCSPISGHRSVSWYQQTPGQGLQFLFEYFSETQRNKGNFPGRFSGRQFSNSRSEMNVSTLELGDSALYLCASSLVGGGTEAFFGQGTRLTVV.

This rearrangement joins TRBV11-2 to TRBJ2-3; 9 bases are a match to TRBD2. J lost 2 bases, V lost 5 bases, and 17 bases had no gene match. CDR3 size: 19 residues. CDR1 and CDR2 (germline): SGHAT, FQNNGV. CDR3 DNA sequence: TGTGCCAGCAGCCCGCCGGGAGCGGGGGGTACTAAGTTCACAGATACGCAGTATTTT. Translating gives CASSPPGAGGTKFTDTQYF.

The chain joins TRBV29-1 to TRBJ1-4; 10 bases are shared with TRBD1. V was pared by 7 bases and J by 8 bases, with 7 bases of the junction left unmatched. The CDR3 has 13 amino acids. Germline CDR1 and CDR2: SQVTM and ANQGSEA. The CDR3 DNA follows: TGCAGCGCCACGGGACAGGGGAGCGAAAAACTGTTTTTT. Translated: CSATGQGSEKLFF.

J is TRBJ1-3 and V is TRBV11-3; 7 positions match TRBD1. This CDR3 has 16 amino acids. Germline lookup yields CDR1 SGHNT and CDR2 YENEEA. The ends lost 1 base at V and 0 bases at J; junction bases unmatched: 3. CDR3 loop: CASSLGTGASGNTIYF. The CDR3 region has the DNA TGTGCCAGCAGCTTAGGTACAGGGGCCTCTGGAAACACCATATATTTT.

This clone was observed once. Here the CDR3 reads CASSLASGGPYEQYF. CDR3 DNA: TGTGCCAGCAGCTTAGCCTCAGGGGGCCCCTACGAGCAGTACTTC. V and J are TRBV7-3 and TRBJ2-7, with TRBD1 identical over 8 bases. Germline V gene lookup returns CDR1 SGHTA and CDR2 FQGTGA. The CDR3 extends over 15 amino acids. Germline trimming cut 2 bases from V and 2 bases from J; bases unmatched to any gene: 5.

This rearrangement joins TRBV5-4 to TRBJ2-7, with 7 bases aligning to TRBD1. The CDR3 is 13 residues long. CDR1 SGHNT and CDR2 YYREEE come from the germline V gene (reference sequence). V shed 3 bases, J shed 3 bases, and the junction held 3 bases outside the gene matches. CDR3 bases: TGTGCCAGCAGCTCGGGACAGATCTACGAGCAGTACTTC. This sequence encodes CASSSGQIYEQYF.

The chain recombines TRBV27 with TRBJ1-2, with TRBD1 matching over 7 bases. Germline-derived CDR1 and CDR2 are MNHEY and SMNVEV (reference sequence). This CDR3 has 13 amino acids. V dropped 4 bases and J dropped 6; count of bases not matched to a gene: 5. The CDR3 nucleotides read TGTGCCAGCAGTTATAGACAGGGCCATGGCTACACCTTC. This codes for CASSYRQGHGYTF.

The J gene is TRBJ2-3, the V gene TRBV7-5; no DNA check was done on the table's D call, TRBD2. TRBV7-5 is given as a pseudogene. CDR3 length equals 19 residues. CDR3 sequence reads: CARSLILSGTSAPSDTQYF. CDR3 in DNA: TGTGCCAGAAGCTTAATTTTATCCGGGACTAGCGCTCCATCGGATACGCAGTATTTT.

The V call is TRBV2, the J call TRBJ1-2; D call uncertain. Trimming took off 8 bases at V and 0 bases at J, with 19 bases between the two ends. Germline assignment: CDR1 SNHLY and CDR2 FYNNEI. This CDR3 is built from 16 residues. DNA of the CDR3: TGTGCCAGCCGAAACGGTGGAACTAACCCTAACTATGGCTACACCTTC. Translating gives CASRNGGTNPNYGYTF.

This clone was seen more than once but under ten times. This sequence joins TRBV2 and TRBJ2-1; maybe TRBD1 (6 bases). CDR1 SNHLY and CDR2 FYNNEI come from the germline V gene. This CDR3 has 12 residues. V dropped 7 bases and J dropped 5 bases, with 9 bases sitting between them. CDR3 nucleotide sequence: TGTGCCAGCAACACAGGGAACAATGAGCAGTTCTTC. This sequence encodes CASNTGNNEQFF.

This clone appeared a single time. The chain recombines TRBV7-3 with TRBJ2-7, with 8 bases matching TRBD2. The CDR3 contains 15 residues. Germline trimming cut 5 bases from V and 3 bases from J; bases unmatched to any gene: 9. Germline assignment: CDR1 SGHTA and CDR2 FQGTGA. This CDR3 reads CASSLFGRASYEQYF. DNA of the CDR3: TGTGCCAGCAGCCTCTTCGGGAGGGCCAGCTACGAGCAGTACTTC.

The genes are TRBV5-1 and TRBJ1-2, with TRBD1 matching over 8 bases. Looked up from germline, CDR1 is SGHRS and CDR2 is YFSETQ. The CDR3 is 17 amino acids. The V and J ends lost 7 bases and 0 bases, in that order; junction bases with no gene match: 14. The CDR3, as DNA: TGCGCCAGCCGACTCCGACAGGGGAAACTAGCTAACTATGGCTACACCTTC. Amino acid sequence: CASRLRQGKLANYGYTF.

The chain carries TRBV28 and TRBJ2-1; D gene ambiguous. With 4 bases removed from V and 5 bases from J, the gap between germline ends came to 15 bases. The CDR3 is 15 amino acids. The germline CDR1 and CDR2 sequences are MDHEN and SYDVKM. The CDR3 region is CASSWAGPLHNEQFF. In DNA, the CDR3 is TGTGCCAGCAGTTGGGCCGGCCCCCTGCACAATGAGCAGTTCTTC.

V gene TRBV10-3 combines with J gene TRBJ1-1; maybe TRBD1 (6 bases). The V end was cut by 6 bases, the J end by 8 bases, with 19 bases between. The CDR3 is 14 residues long. Germline V lookup: CDR1 ENHRY, CDR2 SYGVKD. This chain's CDR3 is CAISHRDKTPEAFF. DNA of the CDR3: TGTGCCATCAGCCACCGGGACAAGACCCCCGAAGCTTTCTTT.

V gene TRBV27 combines with J gene TRBJ1-6, with D possibly matching TRBD1 (6 bases). This CDR3 has 15 amino acids. Between the trimmed V and J ends, which lost 4 bases and 2 bases, there was a span of 9 bases. Germline CDR1 and CDR2: MNHEY and SMNVEV (reference sequence). The CDR3 DNA sequence: TGTGCCAGCAGTTCAGGGGTAACCTATAATTCACCCCTCCACTTT. Its translation is CASSSGVTYNSPLHF.

This clone was observed once. V gene TRBV5-1 combines with J gene TRBJ1-2; D not certain. The CDR3 contains 15 residues. Germline CDR1 is SGHRS and CDR2 is YFSETQ. Trimming removed 4 bases from V and 4 bases from J, with 17 bases in between. CDR3 DNA: TGCGCCAGCAGCCCCGGGAGAAGAGACCCCTATGGCTACACCTTC. It specifies CASSPGRRDPYGYTF.